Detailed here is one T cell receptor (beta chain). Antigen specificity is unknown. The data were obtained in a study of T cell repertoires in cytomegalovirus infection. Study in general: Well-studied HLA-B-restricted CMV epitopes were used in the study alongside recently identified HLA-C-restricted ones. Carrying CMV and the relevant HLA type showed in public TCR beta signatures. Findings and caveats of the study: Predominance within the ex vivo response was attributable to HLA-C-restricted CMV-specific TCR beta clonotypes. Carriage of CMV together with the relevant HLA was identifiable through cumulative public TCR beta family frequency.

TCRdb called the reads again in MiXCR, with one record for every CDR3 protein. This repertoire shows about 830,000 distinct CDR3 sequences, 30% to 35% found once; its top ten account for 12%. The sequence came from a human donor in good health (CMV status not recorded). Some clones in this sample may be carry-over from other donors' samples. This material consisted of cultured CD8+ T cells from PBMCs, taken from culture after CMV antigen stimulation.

CDR3 sequence (DNA): TGTGCCAGCAGTGTTTCTAGCGGGGCCGGGGAGACCCAGTACTTC. Encoded protein: CASSVSSGAGETQYF. This sequence joins TRBV28 and TRBJ2-5; TRBD2 aligns across 9 bases. With 5 bases clipped from V and 5 bases from J, the junction kept 9 bases outside the gene matches. In germline, CDR1 is MDHEN, CDR2 SYDVKM. The CDR3 contains 15 residues. Variable domain in full (rest from reference TRBV28 and TRBJ2-5): DVKVTQSSRYLVKRTGEKVFLECVQDMDHENMFWYRQDPGLGLRLIYFSYDVKMKEKGDIPEGYSVSREKKERFSLILESASTNQTSMYLCASSVSSGAGETQYFGPGTRLLVL.